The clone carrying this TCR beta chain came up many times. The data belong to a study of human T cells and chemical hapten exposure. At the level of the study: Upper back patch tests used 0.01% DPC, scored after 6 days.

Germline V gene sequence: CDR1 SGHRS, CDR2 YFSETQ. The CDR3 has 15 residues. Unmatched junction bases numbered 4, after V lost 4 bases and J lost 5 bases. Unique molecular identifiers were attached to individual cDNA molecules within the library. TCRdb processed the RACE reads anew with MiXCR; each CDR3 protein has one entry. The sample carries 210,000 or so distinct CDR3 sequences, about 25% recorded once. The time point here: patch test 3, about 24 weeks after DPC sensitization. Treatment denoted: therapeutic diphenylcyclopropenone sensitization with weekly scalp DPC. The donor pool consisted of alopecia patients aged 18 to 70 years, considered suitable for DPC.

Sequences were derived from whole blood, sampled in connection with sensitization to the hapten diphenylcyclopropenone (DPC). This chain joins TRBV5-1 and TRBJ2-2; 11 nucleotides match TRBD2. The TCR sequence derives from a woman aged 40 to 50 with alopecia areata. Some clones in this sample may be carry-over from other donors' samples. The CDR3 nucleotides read TGCGCCAGCAGCCCGACTAGCGGGATTACCGGGGAGCTGTTTTTT. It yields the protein CASSPTSGITGELFF. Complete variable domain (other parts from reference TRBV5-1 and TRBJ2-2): KAGVTQTPRYLIKTRGQQVTLSCSPISGHRSVSWYQQTPGQGLQFLFEYFSETQRNKGNFPGRFSGRQFSNSRSEMNVSTLELGDSALYLCASSPTSGITGELFFGEGSRLTVL.